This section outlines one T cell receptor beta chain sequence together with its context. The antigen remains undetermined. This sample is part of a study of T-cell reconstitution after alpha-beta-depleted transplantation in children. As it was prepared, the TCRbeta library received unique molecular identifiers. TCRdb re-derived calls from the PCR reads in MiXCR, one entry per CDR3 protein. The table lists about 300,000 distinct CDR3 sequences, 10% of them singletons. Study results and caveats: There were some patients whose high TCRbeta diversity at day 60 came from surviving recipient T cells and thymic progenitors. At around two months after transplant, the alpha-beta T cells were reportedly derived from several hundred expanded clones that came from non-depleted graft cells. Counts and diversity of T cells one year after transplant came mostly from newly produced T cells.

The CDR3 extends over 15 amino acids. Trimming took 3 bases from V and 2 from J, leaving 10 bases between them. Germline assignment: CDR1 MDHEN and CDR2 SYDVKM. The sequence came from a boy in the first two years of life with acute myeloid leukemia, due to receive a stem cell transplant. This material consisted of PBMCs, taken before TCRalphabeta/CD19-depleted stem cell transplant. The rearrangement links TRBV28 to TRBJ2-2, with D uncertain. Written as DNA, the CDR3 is TGTGCCAGCAGTTTCAGCTACATTAACACCGGGGAGCTGTTTTTT. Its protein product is CASSFSYINTGELFF.